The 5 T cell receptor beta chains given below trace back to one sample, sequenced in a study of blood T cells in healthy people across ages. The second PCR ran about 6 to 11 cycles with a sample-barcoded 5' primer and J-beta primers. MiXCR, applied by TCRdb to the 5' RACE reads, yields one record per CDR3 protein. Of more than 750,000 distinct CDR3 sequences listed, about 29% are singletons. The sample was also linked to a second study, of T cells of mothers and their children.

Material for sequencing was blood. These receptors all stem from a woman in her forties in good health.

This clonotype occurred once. CDR3 sequence reads: CASRRWTSNQPQHF. DNA of the CDR3: TGTGCCAGTAGAAGGTGGACAAGCAATCAGCCCCAGCATTTT. The chain combines TRBV19 with TRBJ1-5; TRBD1 is a possible D gene (5 bases). V lost 6 bases and J lost 1, with 10 bases in between. This CDR3 has 14 residues. Germline V gives CDR1 LNHDA, CDR2 SQIVND (reference sequence).

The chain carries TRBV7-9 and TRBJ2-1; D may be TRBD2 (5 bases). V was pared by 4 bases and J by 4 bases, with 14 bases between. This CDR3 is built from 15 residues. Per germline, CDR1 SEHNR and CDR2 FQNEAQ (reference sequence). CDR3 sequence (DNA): TGTGCCAGCAGCTCCCGGAGGACCTCATACAATGAGCAGTTCTTC. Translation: CASSSRRTSYNEQFF.

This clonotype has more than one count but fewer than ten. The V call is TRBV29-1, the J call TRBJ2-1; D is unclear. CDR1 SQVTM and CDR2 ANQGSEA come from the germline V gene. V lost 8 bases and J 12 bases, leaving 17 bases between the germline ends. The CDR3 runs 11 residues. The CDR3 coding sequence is TGCAGCCCCGAGGTGGGTAGAGTGCAGTTCTTC. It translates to CSPEVGRVQFF.

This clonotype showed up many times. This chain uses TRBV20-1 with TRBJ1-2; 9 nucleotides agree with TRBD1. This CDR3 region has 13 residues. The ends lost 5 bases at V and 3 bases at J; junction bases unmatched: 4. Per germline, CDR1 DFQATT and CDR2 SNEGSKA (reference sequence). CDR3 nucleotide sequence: TGCAGTGCTGGGACAGGGCGGTACTATGGCTACACCTTC. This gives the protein CSAGTGRYYGYTF.

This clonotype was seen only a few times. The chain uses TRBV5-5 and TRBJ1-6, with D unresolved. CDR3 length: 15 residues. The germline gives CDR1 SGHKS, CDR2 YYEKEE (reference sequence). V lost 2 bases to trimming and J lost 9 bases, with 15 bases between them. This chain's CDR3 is CASSFPVPSGSPLHF. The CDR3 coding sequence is TGTGCCAGCAGCTTCCCTGTCCCGAGCGGTTCACCCCTCCACTTT.